This TCR beta chain was identified in a study of T cell responses to AZD1222 COVID-19 vaccine. Assay: immunoSEQ multiplex PCR; the TCRdb copy retains only in-frame clones and omits some. The sample holds about 140,000 clones, around 90% seen once. The CDR3 has 15 residues. Looked up from germline, CDR1 is SQVTM and CDR2 is ANQGSEA. Losses at the gene ends were 4 bases for V and 0 bases for J; bases not matched to a gene: 4. Regarding the study as a whole: Donor demographics were predominantly white British with a female majority; clonal diversity may be underestimated. Seropositive AZD1222 recipients at baseline numbered only six or seven.

As concerns this clone: Its specificity is unknown.

The sequence came from an adult in good health. This chain links TRBV29-1 with TRBJ2-7, with 12 positions matching TRBD2. The source material was peripheral blood, sampled on day 0 of AZD1222 vaccination. CDR3 region: CSVGGTSGSSYEQYF. The DNA of the CDR3 is TGCAGCGTTGGTGGGACTAGCGGGTCCTCCTACGAGCAGTACTTC.